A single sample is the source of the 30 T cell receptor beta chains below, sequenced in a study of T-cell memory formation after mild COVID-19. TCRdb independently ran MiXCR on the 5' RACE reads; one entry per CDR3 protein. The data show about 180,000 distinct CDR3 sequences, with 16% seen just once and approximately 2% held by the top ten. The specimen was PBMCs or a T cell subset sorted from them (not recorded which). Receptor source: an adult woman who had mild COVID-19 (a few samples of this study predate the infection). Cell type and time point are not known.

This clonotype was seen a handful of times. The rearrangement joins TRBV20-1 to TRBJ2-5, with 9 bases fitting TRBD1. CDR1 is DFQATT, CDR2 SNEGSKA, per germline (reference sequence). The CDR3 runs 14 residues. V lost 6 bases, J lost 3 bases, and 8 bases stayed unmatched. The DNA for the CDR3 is TGCAGTGCCCAGAAGGGGACAGGGAAAGAGACCCAGTACTTC. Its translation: CSAQKGTGKETQYF.

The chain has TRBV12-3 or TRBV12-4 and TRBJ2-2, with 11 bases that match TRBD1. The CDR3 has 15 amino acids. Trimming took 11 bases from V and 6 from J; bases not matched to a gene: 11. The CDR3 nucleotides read TGTGCCGACGGACAGGGGGCCAATATCCCCGGGGAGCTGTTTTTT. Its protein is CADGQGANIPGELFF.

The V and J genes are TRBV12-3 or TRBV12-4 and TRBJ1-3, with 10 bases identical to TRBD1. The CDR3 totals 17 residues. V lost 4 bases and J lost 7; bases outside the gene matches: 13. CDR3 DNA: TGTGCCAGCAGTTACGGGACAGGGGACCCTCTTTGGAACACCATATATTTT. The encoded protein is CASSYGTGDPLWNTIYF.

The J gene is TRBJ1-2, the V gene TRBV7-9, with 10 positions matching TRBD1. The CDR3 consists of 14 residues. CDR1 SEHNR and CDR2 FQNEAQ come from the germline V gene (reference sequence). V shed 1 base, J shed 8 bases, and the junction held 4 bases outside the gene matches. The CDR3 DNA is TGTGCCAGCAGCTTAGACTGGACAGGGGGAGGCTACACCTTC. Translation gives CASSLDWTGGGYTF. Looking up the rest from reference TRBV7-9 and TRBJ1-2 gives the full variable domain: DTGVSQNPRHKITKRGQNVTFRCDPISEHNRLYWYRQTLGQGPEFLTYFQNEAQLEKSRLLSDRFSAERPKGSFSTLEIQRTEQGDSAMYLCASSLDWTGGGYTFGSGTRLTVV.

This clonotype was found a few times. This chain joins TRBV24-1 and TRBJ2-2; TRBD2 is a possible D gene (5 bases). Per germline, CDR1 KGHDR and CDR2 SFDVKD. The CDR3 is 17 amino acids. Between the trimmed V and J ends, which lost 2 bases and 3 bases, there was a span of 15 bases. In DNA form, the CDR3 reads TGTGCCACCAGTGATTCGGTTCTGGGGAGTTACACCGGGGAGCTGTTTTTT. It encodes CATSDSVLGSYTGELFF.

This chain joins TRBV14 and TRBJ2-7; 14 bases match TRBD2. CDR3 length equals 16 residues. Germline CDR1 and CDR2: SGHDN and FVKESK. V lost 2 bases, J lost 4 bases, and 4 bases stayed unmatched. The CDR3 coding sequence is TGTGCCAGCAGCCAAAGTGGGACTAGCGGGAGATACGAGCAGTACTTC. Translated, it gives CASSQSGTSGRYEQYF.

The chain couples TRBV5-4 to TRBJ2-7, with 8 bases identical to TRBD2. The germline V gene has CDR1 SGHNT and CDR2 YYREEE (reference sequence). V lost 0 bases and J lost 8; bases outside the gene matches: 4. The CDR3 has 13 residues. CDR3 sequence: CASSLAGGSKQYF. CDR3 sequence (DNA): TGTGCCAGCAGCTTGGCGGGAGGGAGCAAGCAGTACTTC.

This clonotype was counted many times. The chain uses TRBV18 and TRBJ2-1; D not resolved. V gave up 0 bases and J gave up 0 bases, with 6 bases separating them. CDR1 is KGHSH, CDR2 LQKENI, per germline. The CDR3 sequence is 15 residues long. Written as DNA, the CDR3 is TGTGCCAGCTCACCACCGTCTCTCTCCTACAATGAGCAGTTCTTC. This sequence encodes CASSPPSLSYNEQFF.

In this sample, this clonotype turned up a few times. The CDR3 spells CASSLGLANNEQFF. CDR3 coding DNA: TGTGCCAGCAGTTTAGGGCTAGCTAACAATGAGCAGTTCTTC. This rearrangement joins TRBV12-3 or TRBV12-4 to TRBJ2-1; maybe TRBD2 (5 bases). The CDR3 length is 14 residues. V was cut by 1 base and J by 5 bases, with 9 bases left in between.

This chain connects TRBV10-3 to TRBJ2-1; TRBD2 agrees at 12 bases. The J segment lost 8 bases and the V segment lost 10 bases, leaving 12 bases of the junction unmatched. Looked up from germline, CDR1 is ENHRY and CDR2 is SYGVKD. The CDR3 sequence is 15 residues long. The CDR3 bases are TGTGCCACCCTCGCGACTAGCGGGAGATCCGATGAGCAGTTCTTC. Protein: CATLATSGRSDEQFF.

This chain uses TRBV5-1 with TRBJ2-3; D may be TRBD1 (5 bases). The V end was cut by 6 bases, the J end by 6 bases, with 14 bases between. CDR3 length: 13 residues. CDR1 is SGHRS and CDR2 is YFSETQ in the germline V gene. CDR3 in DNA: TGCGCCAGCACACACACGACAGTCGATACGCAGTATTTT. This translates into CASTHTTVDTQYF.

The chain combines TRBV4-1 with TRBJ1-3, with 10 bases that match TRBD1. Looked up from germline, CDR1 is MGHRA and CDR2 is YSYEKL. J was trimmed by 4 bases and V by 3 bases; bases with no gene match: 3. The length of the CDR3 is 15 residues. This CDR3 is CASSHGQGEGNTIYF. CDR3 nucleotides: TGCGCCAGCAGCCACGGACAGGGGGAAGGAAACACCATATATTTT.

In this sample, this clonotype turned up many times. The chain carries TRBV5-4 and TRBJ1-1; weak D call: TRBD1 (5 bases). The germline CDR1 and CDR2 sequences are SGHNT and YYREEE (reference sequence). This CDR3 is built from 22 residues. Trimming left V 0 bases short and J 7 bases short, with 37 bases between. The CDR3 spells CASSLEEVMAPGLVGAAVEAFF. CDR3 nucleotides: TGTGCCAGCAGCTTGGAAGAAGTTATGGCGCCGGGGTTGGTAGGGGCCGCAGTTGAAGCTTTCTTT.

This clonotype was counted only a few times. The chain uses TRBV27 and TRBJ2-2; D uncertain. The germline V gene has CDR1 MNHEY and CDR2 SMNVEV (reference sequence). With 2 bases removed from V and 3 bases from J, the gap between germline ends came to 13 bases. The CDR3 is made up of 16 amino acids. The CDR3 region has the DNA TGTGCCAGCAGTTTAAAGCCGCGGCAGCACACCGGGGAGCTGTTTTTT. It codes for CASSLKPRQHTGELFF.

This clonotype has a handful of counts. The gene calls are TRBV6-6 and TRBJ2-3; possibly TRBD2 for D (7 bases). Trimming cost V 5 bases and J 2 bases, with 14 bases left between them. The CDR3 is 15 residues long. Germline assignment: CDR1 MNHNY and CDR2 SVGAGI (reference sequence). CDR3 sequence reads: CASSTLGGATDTQYF. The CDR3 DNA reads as TGTGCCAGCAGTACGCTAGGGGGGGCCACAGATACGCAGTATTTT.

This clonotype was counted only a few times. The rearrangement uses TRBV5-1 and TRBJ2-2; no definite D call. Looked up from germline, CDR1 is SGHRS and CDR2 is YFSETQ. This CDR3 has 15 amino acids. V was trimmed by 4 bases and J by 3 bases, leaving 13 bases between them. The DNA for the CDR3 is TGCGCCAGCAGCGTGTCTCTACCGGACACCGGGGAGCTGTTTTTT. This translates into CASSVSLPDTGELFF.

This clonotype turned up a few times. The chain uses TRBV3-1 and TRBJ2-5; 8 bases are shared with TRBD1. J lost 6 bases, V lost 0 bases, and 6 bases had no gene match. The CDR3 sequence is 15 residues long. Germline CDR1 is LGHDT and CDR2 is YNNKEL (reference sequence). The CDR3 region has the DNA TGTGCCAGCAGCCAAGATCATCAGGGGGCAAAGACCCAGTACTTC. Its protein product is CASSQDHQGAKTQYF.

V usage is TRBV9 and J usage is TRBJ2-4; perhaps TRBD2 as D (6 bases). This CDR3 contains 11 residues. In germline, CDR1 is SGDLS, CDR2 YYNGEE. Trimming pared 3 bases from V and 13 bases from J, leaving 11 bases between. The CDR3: CASSGGTVQYF. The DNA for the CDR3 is TGTGCCAGCAGCGGCGGGACGGTGCAGTACTTC.

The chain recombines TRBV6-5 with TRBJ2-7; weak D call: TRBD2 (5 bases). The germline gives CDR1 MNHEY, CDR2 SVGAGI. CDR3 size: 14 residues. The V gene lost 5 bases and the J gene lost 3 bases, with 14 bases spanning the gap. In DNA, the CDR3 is TGTGCCAGCAGTACCCCCGGGAAAAGCTACGAGCAGTACTTC. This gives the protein CASSTPGKSYEQYF.

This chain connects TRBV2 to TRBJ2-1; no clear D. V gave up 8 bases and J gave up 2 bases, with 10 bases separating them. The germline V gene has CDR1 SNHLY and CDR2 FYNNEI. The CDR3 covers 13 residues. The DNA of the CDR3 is TGTGCCAGCCTCGGCCCTGCCTACAATGAGCAGTTCTTC. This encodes CASLGPAYNEQFF.

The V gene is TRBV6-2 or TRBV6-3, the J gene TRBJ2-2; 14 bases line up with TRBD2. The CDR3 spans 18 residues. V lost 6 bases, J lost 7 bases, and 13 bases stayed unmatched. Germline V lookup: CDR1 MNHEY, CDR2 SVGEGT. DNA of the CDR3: TGTGCCAGCAGGCAAGGACTAGCGGGGGGCCTCAAGAACGGGGAGCTGTTTTTT. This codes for CASRQGLAGGLKNGELFF.

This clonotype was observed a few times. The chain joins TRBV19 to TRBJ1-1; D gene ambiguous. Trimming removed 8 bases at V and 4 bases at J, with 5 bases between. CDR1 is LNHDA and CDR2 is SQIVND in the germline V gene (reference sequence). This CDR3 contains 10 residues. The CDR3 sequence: CASGRTEAFF. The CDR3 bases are TGTGCCAGTGGGCGCACTGAAGCTTTCTTT.

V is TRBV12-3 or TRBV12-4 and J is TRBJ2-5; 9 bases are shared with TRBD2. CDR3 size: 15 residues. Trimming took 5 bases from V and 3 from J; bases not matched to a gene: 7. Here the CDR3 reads CASSPGLAAEETQYF. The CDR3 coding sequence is TGTGCCAGCAGTCCGGGACTAGCAGCAGAAGAGACCCAGTACTTC.

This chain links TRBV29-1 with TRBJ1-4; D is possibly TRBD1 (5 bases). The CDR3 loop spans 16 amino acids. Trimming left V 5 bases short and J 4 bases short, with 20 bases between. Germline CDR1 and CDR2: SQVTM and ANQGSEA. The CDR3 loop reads CSVWGDLKGDNEKLFF. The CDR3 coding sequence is TGCAGCGTTTGGGGGGACCTTAAAGGAGATAATGAAAAACTGTTTTTT.

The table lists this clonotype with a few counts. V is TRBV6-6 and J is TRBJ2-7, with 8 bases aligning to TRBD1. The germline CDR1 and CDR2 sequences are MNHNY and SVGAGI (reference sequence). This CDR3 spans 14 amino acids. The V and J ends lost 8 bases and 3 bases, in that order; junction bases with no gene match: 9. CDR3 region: CASVSHRGDYEQYF. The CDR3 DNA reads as TGTGCCAGCGTCTCGCACAGGGGGGACTACGAGCAGTACTTC.

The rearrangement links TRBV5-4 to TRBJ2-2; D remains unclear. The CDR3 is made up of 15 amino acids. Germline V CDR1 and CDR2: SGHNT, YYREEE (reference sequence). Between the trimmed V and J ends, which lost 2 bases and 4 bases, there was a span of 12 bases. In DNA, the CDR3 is TGTGCCAGCAGCTTTGGGTCGGAGCCCACCGGGGAGCTGTTTTTT. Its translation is CASSFGSEPTGELFF.

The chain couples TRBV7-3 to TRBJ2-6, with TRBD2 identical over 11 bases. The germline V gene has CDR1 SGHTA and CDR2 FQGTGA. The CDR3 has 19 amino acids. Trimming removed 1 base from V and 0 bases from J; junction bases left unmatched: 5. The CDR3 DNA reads TGTGCCAGCAGCTTAAAGGGACTAGCGGAGCACTCTGGGGCCAACGTCCTGACTTTC. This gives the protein CASSLKGLAEHSGANVLTF.

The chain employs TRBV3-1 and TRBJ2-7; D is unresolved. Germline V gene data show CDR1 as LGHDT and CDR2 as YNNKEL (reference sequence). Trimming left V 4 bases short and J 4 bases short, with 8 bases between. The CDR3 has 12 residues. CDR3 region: CASSRTRYEQYF. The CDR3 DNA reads TGTGCCAGCAGCCGGACCCGATACGAGCAGTACTTC.

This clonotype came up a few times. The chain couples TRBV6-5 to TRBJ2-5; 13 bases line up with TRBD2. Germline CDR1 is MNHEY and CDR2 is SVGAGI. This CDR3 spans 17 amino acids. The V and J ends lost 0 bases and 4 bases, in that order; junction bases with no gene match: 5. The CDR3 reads CASSYSKGLAGPETQYF. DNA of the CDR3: TGTGCCAGCAGTTACTCGAAGGGACTAGCGGGGCCAGAGACCCAGTACTTC.

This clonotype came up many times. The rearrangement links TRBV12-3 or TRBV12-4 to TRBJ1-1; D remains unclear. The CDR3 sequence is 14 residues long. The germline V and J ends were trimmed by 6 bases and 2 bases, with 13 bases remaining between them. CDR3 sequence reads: CASRPTRDNTEAFF. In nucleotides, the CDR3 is TGTGCCAGCAGACCTACCAGAGATAACACTGAAGCTTTCTTT.